This T cell receptor (beta chain) was retrieved from a study of T cell repertoires in aging, cancer and after chemotherapy. Study-wide context: Donor ages fell into six groups from 30 or younger up to 70 or older. Chronic lymphocytic leukemia patients on fludarabine- or bendamustine-based regimens gave paired samples before and after chemotherapy. The study's findings and limits: Rebound thymic output was suggested by rising median generation probability during chemotherapy in each cancer cohort.

This clonotype has a handful of counts. Its antigen is unidentified. The V gene lost 6 bases and the J gene lost 2 bases, with 16 bases spanning the gap. The CDR3 consists of 15 residues. The germline gives CDR1 LNHDA, CDR2 SQIVND (reference sequence). Rearranged V-D-J TRB sequences were amplified with a mixed TRB-A/B primer pool. TCRdb itself ran the multiplex PCR reads through MiXCR, one entry per CDR3 protein. The data show about 6,600 distinct CDR3 sequences, around 30% seen once. The template was genomic DNA from peripheral blood, not RNA. This TCR came from a human donor with a blood cancer. The donor label of this sample is uncertain. Sequences were obtained from blood. V is TRBV19 and J is TRBJ2-5; a possible D gene is TRBD1 (6 bases). CDR3 sequence: CASSPVQGRQETQYF. CDR3 coding DNA: TGTGCCAGTAGCCCGGTCCAGGGGCGACAAGAGACCCAGTACTTC. Looking up the rest from reference TRBV19 and TRBJ2-5 gives the full variable domain: DGGITQSPKYLFRKEGQNVTLSCEQNLNHDAMYWYRQDPGQGLRLIYYSQIVNDFQKGDIAEGYSVSREKKESFPLTVTSAQKNPTAFYLCASSPVQGRQETQYFGPGTRLLVL.